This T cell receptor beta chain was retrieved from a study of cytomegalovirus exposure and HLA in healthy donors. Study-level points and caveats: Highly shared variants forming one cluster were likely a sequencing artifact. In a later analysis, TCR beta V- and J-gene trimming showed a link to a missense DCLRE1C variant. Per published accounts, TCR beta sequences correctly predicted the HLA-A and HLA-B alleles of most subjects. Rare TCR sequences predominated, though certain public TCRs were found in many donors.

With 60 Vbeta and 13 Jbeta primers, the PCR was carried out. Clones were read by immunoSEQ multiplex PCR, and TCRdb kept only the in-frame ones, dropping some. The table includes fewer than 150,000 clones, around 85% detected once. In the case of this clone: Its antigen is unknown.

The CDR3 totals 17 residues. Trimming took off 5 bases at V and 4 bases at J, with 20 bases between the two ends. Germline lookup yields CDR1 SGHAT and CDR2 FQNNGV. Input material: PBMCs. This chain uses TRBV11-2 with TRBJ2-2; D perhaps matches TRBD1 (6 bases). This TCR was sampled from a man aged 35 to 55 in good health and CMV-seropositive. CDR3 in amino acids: CASSHRTVLQGTGELFF. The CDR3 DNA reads TGTGCCAGCAGCCACCGGACGGTTTTACAGGGCACCGGGGAGCTGTTTTTT.